This TCR beta chain was retrieved from a study of cytomegalovirus exposure and HLA in healthy donors. General study findings and limits: A missense DCLRE1C variant was associated with V- and J-gene trimming of TCR beta chains in a later analysis, and an independent cohort replicated the association. The authors later found most CMV-associated TCR beta chains appeared HLA-restricted.

This clone has only a few counts. Its antigen is not identified. The primer mix had 60 Vbeta and 13 Jbeta primers. Profiling relied on immunoSEQ multiplex PCR, and the TCRdb table lists in-frame clones only, not all of them. The table includes tens of thousands of clones, about 85% detected once. After removal of 6 bases from V and 8 bases from J, the junction contained 10 bases not matched to a gene. The CDR3 contains 15 residues. Per the germline V gene, CDR1 is SGHRS and CDR2 is YFSETQ. This clonotype originated in a man over 45 in good health and CMV-seronegative. Material for sequencing was PBMCs. The V gene is TRBV5-1, the J gene TRBJ1-4, with 10 bases fitting TRBD1. The CDR3 DNA reads as TGCGCCAGCACCTCCTCAGGGACAGGGGACGAAAAACTGTTTTTT. Its translation: CASTSSGTGDEKLFF.